The sequence of this T cell receptor (beta chain) was determined in a study of shared clonotypes between healthy human individuals. General study findings and limits: When compared with the clonotypes that were shared by all four sorted-subset donors, the non-shared clonotypes turned out to have lower generation probabilities. Naive subsets generally had larger estimated richness than memory subsets.

The V gene lost 2 bases and the J gene lost 8 bases, with 18 bases spanning the gap. Germline V CDR1 and CDR2: SGDLS, YYNGEE. The CDR3 covers 15 residues. This was a deep-level run. Using immunoSEQ multiplex PCR, the repertoire was profiled, and TCRdb retains in-frame clones only, with some absent. The sample lists some 2,500,000 clones; around 90% were seen once. All donors were Caucasian adults living in Nashville, Tennessee. To note about this clone: Its antigen is still unknown.

The sample was naive CD4+ T cells from PBMCs. This sample's subset: CD45RA+ positively selected. This TCR came from a man between 18 and 35 years old in good health. Some clones in this sample may be carry-over from other donors' samples. V is TRBV9 and J is TRBJ2-3; perhaps D is TRBD1 or TRBD2 (6 bases each). The CDR3 bases are TGTGCCAGCAGCGTCGGGGGCAAGGTAGAGAGTACGCAGTATTTT. This sequence encodes CASSVGGKVESTQYF.